One TCR beta chain is described in this entry. What it recognizes is unknown. This CDR3 has 15 residues. V lost 0 bases, J lost 4 bases, and 2 bases stayed unmatched. Germline CDR1 is SGHDT and CDR2 is YYEEEE. The assay was immunoSEQ multiplex PCR, and TCRdb's table has in-frame clones only and misses some. Of roughly 110,000 clones listed, 87% are singletons. This sample is part of a study of graft-versus-host responses after intestinal transplantation. Study-wide background: Recipients uniformly received anti-thymocyte globulin induction, followed by tacrolimus and steroids for approximately 3 years. Findings of the study overall: Detection of GvH clones occurred in recipient marrow, and some had their first appearance in ileum or blood.

The origin of this receptor is a human donor who was the organ donor for an intestinal transplant. The rearrangement joins TRBV5-6 to TRBJ2-5; 11 bases align to TRBD2. The sequencing here drew on unstimulated CD4+ T cells sorted from spleen or lymph node cells, taken before transplant. The CDR3 here is CASSLGLAGTETQYF. CDR3 DNA sequence: TGTGCCAGCAGCTTGGGACTAGCGGGGACAGAGACCCAGTACTTC.